This entry concerns a single T cell receptor beta chain. V gave up 2 bases and J gave up 3 bases, with 15 bases separating them. Germline CDR1 and CDR2: MGHDK and SYGVNS. The CDR3 sequence is 16 residues long. The data are from a study of shared clonotypes between healthy human individuals. About the research overall: CD4 naive and CD4 memory each took three plates per donor, while CD8 naive took two and CD8 memory one.

Data came from immunoSEQ multiplex PCR; TCRdb stores just in-frame clones and leaves some out. Altogether more than 1.2 million clones are present, just under 99% being singletons, with the ten largest covering over 0.3%. This sequence joins TRBV25-1 and TRBJ2-3; D tentatively reads TRBD1 or TRBD2 (5 bases each). Sequences were obtained from naive CD4+ T cells sorted from blood. Subset specified: CD45RA+ positively selected. This TCR derives from a man aged 25-45 years in good health. The CDR3 spells CASSEGDRSSTDTQYF. In DNA, the CDR3 is TGTGCCAGCAGTGAAGGGGACCGATCTAGTACAGATACGCAGTATTTT. Full variable domain (rest looked up from reference TRBV25-1 and TRBJ2-3): EADIYQTPRYLVIGTGKKITLECSQTMGHDKMYWYQQDPGMELHLIHYSYGVNSTEKGDLSSESTVSRIRTEHFPLTLESARPSHTSQYLCASSEGDRSSTDTQYFGPGTRLTVL.